What follows are 6 T cell receptor beta chains derived from one specimen sequenced in a study of identical twins. TCRdb reprocessed the 5' RACE reads with MiXCR, giving one entry per CDR3 protein. The sample has 1.5 million to 2 million distinct CDR3 sequences, around 29% seen once; the top ten hold about 0.3%. Sequenced material: cord blood. These receptors originate from a newborn girl in good health.

This clonotype turned up a few times. CDR3 sequence: CASSLVAPGRGVHNEQFF. For the CDR3, the DNA is TGCGCCAGCAGCTTGGTGGCCCCGGGCAGGGGGGTTCACAATGAGCAGTTCTTC. The chain recombines TRBV5-1 with TRBJ2-1, with D maybe TRBD1 (7 bases). CDR1 and CDR2 (germline): SGHRS, YFSETQ. Trimming pared 0 bases from V and 5 bases from J, leaving 21 bases between. CDR3 length: 18 amino acids.

This chain links TRBV25-1 with TRBJ2-1, with 10 nucleotides matching TRBD1. This CDR3 is 16 amino acids long. V lost 4 bases, J lost 3 bases, and 6 bases stayed unmatched. Germline-derived CDR1 and CDR2 are MGHDK and SYGVNS. This CDR3 is CASSGLWTGGYNEQFF. DNA of the CDR3: TGTGCCAGCAGTGGCCTCTGGACAGGGGGCTACAATGAGCAGTTCTTC.

The chain links TRBV5-8 to TRBJ2-7, with D possibly TRBD1 on 6 matching bases. Deletions cut 1 base from V and 6 bases from J, with 14 bases between. Germline CDR1 and CDR2: SGHTS and YDEGEE. The CDR3 sequence is 14 residues long. The CDR3 nucleotides are TGTGCCAGCAGCTTGCGACAGGCCAACGGCGAGCAGTACTTC. Residues: CASSLRQANGEQYF.

This clonotype has more than one count but fewer than ten. The CDR3 nucleotides are TGCAGTGTAAAAGGAGGGACTACTGACAATGAGCAGTTCTTC. Translation: CSVKGGTTDNEQFF. The J gene is TRBJ2-1, the V gene TRBV29-1, with 7 bases identical to TRBD2. Germline V CDR1 and CDR2: SQVTM, ANQGSEA. This CDR3 is built from 14 residues.

This clonotype was seen ten or more times. This chain joins TRBV5-1 and TRBJ2-5; no definite D call. The CDR3 length is 14 residues. Per the germline V gene, CDR1 is SGHRS and CDR2 is YFSETQ. V lost 4 bases to trimming and J lost 1 base, with 11 bases between them. The CDR3 sequence is CASSTGPIQETQYF. The CDR3 nucleotides read TGCGCCAGCAGCACCGGACCCATCCAAGAGACCCAGTACTTC.

The chain joins TRBV10-3 to TRBJ1-2; D gene uncertain. The CDR3 is 13 amino acids. Germline-derived CDR1 and CDR2 are ENHRY and SYGVKD. V dropped 2 bases and J dropped 8 bases, with 12 bases sitting between them. CDR3 residues: CAISEQGIPGYTF. The CDR3, as DNA: TGTGCCATCAGTGAGCAAGGGATTCCCGGCTACACCTTC.